This T cell receptor beta chain was obtained from a study of blood T cell repertoires in COVID-19. On the study more broadly: T cells, B-cell-depleted T cells, or PBMCs supplied cDNA or gDNA.

Profiled with immunoSEQ multiplex PCR; TCRdb holds only in-frame clones, not every one. Here the sample spans 150,000 to 200,000 clones, about 81% being singletons. The source is a woman aged 80 or older with acute or convalescent COVID-19. Sequenced input: peripheral blood.

This CDR3 reads CASSLAIGGASNEQFF. The CDR3 nucleotides read TGTGCCAGCAGCTTGGCAATCGGGGGGGCCTCCAATGAGCAGTTCTTC. The V and J genes are TRBV5-4 and TRBJ2-1, with 8 bases fitting TRBD2. CDR3 length equals 16 residues. Trimming removed 0 bases from V and 6 bases from J; junction bases left unmatched: 8. The germline CDR1 and CDR2 sequences are SGHNT and YYREEE (reference sequence). Full variable domain (rest looked up from reference TRBV5-4 and TRBJ2-1): ETGVTQSPTHLIKTRGQQVTLRCSSQSGHNTVSWYQQALGQGPQFIFQYYREEENGRGNFPPRFSGLQFPNYSSELNVNALELDDSALYLCASSLAIGGASNEQFFGPGTRLTVL.